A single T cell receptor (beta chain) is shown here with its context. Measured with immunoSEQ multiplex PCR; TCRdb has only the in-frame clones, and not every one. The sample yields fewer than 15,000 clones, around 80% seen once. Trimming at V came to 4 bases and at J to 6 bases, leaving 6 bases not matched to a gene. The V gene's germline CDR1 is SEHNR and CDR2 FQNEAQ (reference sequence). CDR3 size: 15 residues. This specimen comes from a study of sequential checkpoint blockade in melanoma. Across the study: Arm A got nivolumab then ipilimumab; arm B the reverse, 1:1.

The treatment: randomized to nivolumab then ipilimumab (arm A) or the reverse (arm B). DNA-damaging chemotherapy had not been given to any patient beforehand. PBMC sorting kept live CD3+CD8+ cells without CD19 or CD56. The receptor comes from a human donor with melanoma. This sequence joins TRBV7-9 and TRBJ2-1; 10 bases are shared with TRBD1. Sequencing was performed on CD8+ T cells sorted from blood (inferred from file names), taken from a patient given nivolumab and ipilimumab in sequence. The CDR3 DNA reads TGTGCCAGCAGCTGGGCGGGGACAGGGGTCAATGAGCAGTTCTTC. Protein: CASSWAGTGVNEQFF.